These 31 T cell receptor beta chains originate from one sample sequenced in a study of T cells after yellow fever vaccination. TCRdb ran MiXCR on the 5' RACE reads and lists one entry per CDR3 protein. Among some 400,000 distinct CDR3 sequences listed, over 15% were seen once. Sequenced here: PBMCs, sampled before the yellow fever booster vaccination. Receptors were obtained from a man in his late teens or twenties who received the YFV17D yellow fever vaccine.

This clonotype has more than one count but fewer than ten. This chain's CDR3 is CASSRSSRGRDEQFF. The CDR3 DNA reads as TGTGCCAGCAGTCGCTCCTCCAGGGGGAGAGATGAGCAGTTCTTC. The chain employs TRBV27 and TRBJ2-1, with TRBD1 matching 7 bases. The germline V gene encodes CDR1 MNHEY and CDR2 SMNVEV (reference sequence). CDR3 length: 15 amino acids. Germline trimming cut 5 bases from V and 8 bases from J; bases unmatched to any gene: 12.

V gene TRBV5-1 combines with J gene TRBJ2-5; 10 nucleotides match TRBD1. CDR1 SGHRS and CDR2 YFSETQ come from the germline V gene. The CDR3 extends over 14 amino acids. J gave up 4 bases and V 4 bases, and 4 bases lay outside the gene matches. CDR3 DNA: TGCGCCAGCAGCGGCGGACAGGGGGTAGAGACCCAGTACTTC. Protein: CASSGGQGVETQYF. Full variable domain (outside the CDR3, taken from reference TRBV5-1 and TRBJ2-5): KAGVTQTPRYLIKTRGQQVTLSCSPISGHRSVSWYQQTPGQGLQFLFEYFSETQRNKGNFPGRFSGRQFSNSRSEMNVSTLELGDSALYLCASSGGQGVETQYFGPGTRLLVL.

In the case of this clonotype: A much larger clone is a single base away; this may be a read error. This chain links TRBV5-1 with TRBJ2-5, with a possible D match to TRBD1 (5 bases). The length of the CDR3 is 12 residues. Germline loops: CDR1 SGHRS, CDR2 YFSETQ. CDR3 residues: CASSLTLDTIVF. Written as DNA, the CDR3 is TGCGCCAGCAGCCTCACACTGGACACGATTGTCTTC.

V and J are TRBV11-2 and TRBJ2-2; a possible D gene is TRBD1 (7 bases). This CDR3 has 17 residues. Germline assignment: CDR1 SGHAT and CDR2 FQNNGV. Trimming cost V 1 base and J 6 bases, with 18 bases left between them. The CDR3 sequence: CASSLVPVGRGAGELFF. CDR3 sequence (DNA): TGTGCCAGCAGCTTAGTTCCGGTCGGCAGGGGGGCCGGGGAGCTGTTTTTT.

In its sample, this clonotype was seen a few times. The chain's CDR3 is CAWRRDSYEQYF. The CDR3 DNA follows: TGTGCCTGGAGGAGGGATTCCTACGAGCAGTACTTC. The V and J genes are TRBV30 and TRBJ2-7; a weak D match, TRBD2 (5 bases). V lost 3 bases and J 1 base, leaving 7 bases between the germline ends. The CDR3 runs to 12 residues. CDR1 is GTSNPN, CDR2 SVGIG, per germline (reference sequence).

This chain uses TRBV10-2 with TRBJ1-6, with D unclear. CDR1 WSHSY and CDR2 SAAADI come from the germline V gene. The CDR3 is made up of 16 amino acids. Between the trimmed V and J ends, which lost 6 bases and 3 bases, there was a span of 15 bases. CDR3 sequence reads: CASSVRAKLYNSPLHF. For the CDR3, the DNA is TGCGCCAGCAGCGTGAGAGCTAAACTCTATAATTCACCCCTCCACTTT.

This chain connects TRBV6-1 to TRBJ2-7; TRBD1 matches at 7 bases. The CDR3 extends over 15 amino acids. V lost 6 bases to trimming and J lost 0 bases; unmatched junction nucleotides: 8. The germline V gene encodes CDR1 MNHNS and CDR2 SASEGT. The CDR3 here is CASSRGTESSYEQYF. In nucleotides, the CDR3 is TGTGCCAGCAGCAGGGGGACCGAAAGCTCCTACGAGCAGTACTTC.

The chain recombines TRBV5-1 with TRBJ1-5; 10 bases are a match to TRBD1. J gave up 8 bases and V 4 bases, and 6 bases lay outside the gene matches. Looked up from germline, CDR1 is SGHRS and CDR2 is YFSETQ. The CDR3 extends over 14 amino acids. CDR3 residues: CASSPGQGGEPQHF. CDR3 bases: TGCGCCAGCAGCCCAGGACAGGGGGGCGAGCCCCAGCATTTT. Looking up the rest from reference TRBV5-1 and TRBJ1-5 gives the full variable domain: KAGVTQTPRYLIKTRGQQVTLSCSPISGHRSVSWYQQTPGQGLQFLFEYFSETQRNKGNFPGRFSGRQFSNSRSEMNVSTLELGDSALYLCASSPGQGGEPQHFGDGTRLSIL.

This clonotype was seen at least ten times. This sequence joins TRBV4-3 and TRBJ1-1; D is undetermined. Per the germline V gene, CDR1 is LGHNA and CDR2 is YSLEER. CDR3 length: 13 residues. Trimming removed 2 bases at V and 4 bases at J, with 8 bases between. The CDR3 is CASSQYPATEAFF. DNA for the CDR3: TGCGCCAGCAGCCAATACCCAGCCACTGAAGCTTTCTTT.

This clonotype was recorded a few times. The chain uses TRBV20-1 and TRBJ1-1; D uncertain. The V gene lost 4 bases and the J gene lost 6 bases, with 21 bases spanning the gap. CDR1 is DFQATT and CDR2 is SNEGSKA in the germline V gene (reference sequence). The CDR3 contains 15 residues. The CDR3 DNA reads TGCAGTGCTAATCGTCTGCCGCAGGCCGGACCTGAAGCTTTCTTT. It specifies CSANRLPQAGPEAFF.

This clonotype was seen a few times. The CDR3: CASSPSFVLSTDTQYF. The CDR3 DNA reads TGTGCCAGCTCACCAAGTTTTGTGTTAAGCACAGATACGCAGTATTTT. V gene TRBV18 combines with J gene TRBJ2-3; D gene unclear. Trimming took off 2 bases at V and 0 bases at J, with 12 bases between the two ends. The CDR3 is 16 amino acids. The germline V gene has CDR1 KGHSH and CDR2 LQKENI.

A few counts support this clonotype. The chain employs TRBV29-1 and TRBJ1-1, with D possibly TRBD1 on 6 matching bases. The CDR3 sequence is 12 residues long. Trimming cost V 8 bases and J 2 bases, with 12 bases left between them. Germline V gene sequence: CDR1 SQVTM, CDR2 ANQGSEA. The DNA of the CDR3 is TGCAGCTCAGGACAGAGTAACACTGAAGCTTTCTTT. Its translation is CSSGQSNTEAFF.

The gene calls are TRBV6-2 or TRBV6-3 and TRBJ2-2; D unresolved. The ends were cut back, 7 bases at V and 6 bases at J, with 9 bases in the middle. Germline V gene lookup returns CDR1 MNHEY and CDR2 SVGEGT. The CDR3 sequence is 12 residues long. In nucleotides, the CDR3 is TGTGCCAGCATCAAGGGCGCCGGGGAGCTGTTTTTT. Translating gives CASIKGAGELFF.

This clonotype came up a few times. The rearrangement links TRBV10-2 to TRBJ1-1; TRBD1 matches 8 bases. The junction had 12 bases not matched to a gene; V was cut back by 7 bases and J by 2 bases. The length of the CDR3 is 16 residues. Germline V gene data show CDR1 as WSHSY and CDR2 as SAAADI. The CDR3 DNA is TGCGCCAGCAATAACCGTGACAGGGGCTTAAACACTGAAGCTTTCTTT. Residues: CASNNRDRGLNTEAFF.

The rearrangement uses TRBV4-1 and TRBJ2-7; D possibly corresponds to TRBD1 (6 bases). This CDR3 is built from 14 residues. V lost 4 bases and J lost 5, with 15 bases in between. Germline-derived CDR1 and CDR2 are MGHRA and YSYEKL. The CDR3 sequence is CASSRQRGDNEQYF. The CDR3 bases are TGCGCCAGCAGCCGTCAAAGAGGGGACAACGAGCAGTACTTC.

This clonotype appeared a few times. The rearrangement uses TRBV6-5 and TRBJ2-3, with a weak D call TRBD2 (5 bases). Germline CDR1 MNHEY, CDR2 SVGAGI. V was cut by 2 bases and J by 0 bases, with 9 bases left in between. The CDR3 extends over 15 amino acids. DNA for the CDR3: TGTGCCAGCAGTTACGCGGGTCTCAGCACAGATACGCAGTATTTT. The encoded protein is CASSYAGLSTDTQYF.

This clonotype was detected only once. The chain recombines TRBV4-1 with TRBJ2-3; D possibly corresponds to TRBD1 (6 bases). CDR3 length: 15 amino acids. Trimming removed 1 base from V and 7 bases from J, with 15 bases in between. Germline CDR1 is MGHRA and CDR2 is YSYEKL. In DNA, the CDR3 is TGCGCCAGCAGCCAAGCGCAGGGGATCCCCAATACGCAGTATTTT. This sequence encodes CASSQAQGIPNTQYF.

This clonotype was seen a few times. The J gene is TRBJ1-1, the V gene TRBV4-3; D call uncertain. The CDR3 is 13 residues long. Germline CDR1 is LGHNA and CDR2 is YSLEER. V was clipped by 4 bases and J by 4 bases, with 10 bases between them. The CDR3, as DNA: TGCGCCAGCAGCCCCCGTCTGGGCACTGAAGCTTTCTTT. Protein product: CASSPRLGTEAFF.

The V call is TRBV7-8, the J call TRBJ2-2; D could derive from TRBD1 or TRBD2 (5 bases each). Germline V gives CDR1 SGHVS, CDR2 FQNEAQ. V was shortened by 11 bases and J by 0 bases, with 22 bases between the two germline ends. CDR3 length: 17 amino acids. CDR3 protein: CAWGRLLLGSNTGELFF. CDR3 bases: TGTGCCTGGGGACGGCTACTTCTGGGTTCGAACACCGGGGAGCTGTTTTTT.

This clonotype was seen only a few times. The CDR3 sequence: CASSPMTQASNQPQHF. CDR3 coding DNA: TGCGCCAGCAGCCCCATGACCCAGGCAAGCAATCAGCCCCAGCATTTT. V is TRBV4-1 and J is TRBJ1-5; D not resolved. The CDR3 has 16 residues. V lost 4 bases, J lost 1 base, and 14 bases lay in between. Looked up from germline, CDR1 is MGHRA and CDR2 is YSYEKL.

There are many counts of this clonotype. The V call is TRBV7-3, the J call TRBJ1-5; a possible D gene is TRBD1 (6 bases). The V end was cut by 4 bases, the J end by 5 bases, with 24 bases between. The CDR3 loop spans 18 amino acids. CDR1 is SGHTA and CDR2 is FQGTGA in the germline V gene. The CDR3 coding sequence is TGTGCCAGCAGCTCGCCGGGGGCGGTGGAAAAAGAATATCAGCCCCAGCATTTT. Its protein is CASSSPGAVEKEYQPQHF.

This clonotype was detected only a few times. The rearrangement links TRBV24-1 to TRBJ2-2, with 11 nucleotides matching TRBD1. The CDR3 sequence is 16 residues long. The germline gives CDR1 KGHDR, CDR2 SFDVKD. J gave up 7 bases and V 4 bases, and 7 bases lay outside the gene matches. As DNA, the CDR3 is TGTGCCACCAGTGACGCGGACAGGGGGCAGGGCGGGGAGCTGTTTTTT. Protein sequence: CATSDADRGQGGELFF.

The rearrangement uses TRBV4-1 and TRBJ2-3; 11 bases match TRBD2. The germline V gene has CDR1 MGHRA and CDR2 YSYEKL. V lost 4 bases, J lost 0 bases, and 9 bases stayed unmatched. The CDR3 consists of 18 residues. CDR3: CASSPDPGLAVSTDTQYF. In DNA form, the CDR3 reads TGCGCCAGCAGCCCGGACCCGGGACTAGCGGTTAGCACAGATACGCAGTATTTT.

The rearrangement links TRBV5-1 to TRBJ2-1; D not resolved. CDR1 is SGHRS and CDR2 is YFSETQ in the germline V gene. V was cut by 5 bases and J by 7 bases, with 13 bases left in between. The CDR3 sequence is 13 residues long. The CDR3 here is CASSPARWNEQFF. As DNA, the CDR3 is TGCGCCAGCAGTCCAGCGCGTTGGAATGAGCAGTTCTTC.

This clonotype was recorded a few times. The chain carries TRBV14 and TRBJ1-4; D may be TRBD1 (6 bases). V was clipped by 2 bases and J by 5 bases, with 18 bases between them. Germline V gene sequence: CDR1 SGHDN, CDR2 FVKESK. The CDR3 runs 17 residues. The CDR3 DNA reads as TGTGCCAGCAGCCAAACCAGAAGGGGGACGGGGAATGAAAAACTGTTTTTT. It codes for CASSQTRRGTGNEKLFF.

The V gene is TRBV7-9, the J gene TRBJ2-6; no definite D call. In germline, CDR1 is SEHNR, CDR2 FQNEAQ (reference sequence). The CDR3 runs to 15 residues. V was clipped by 5 bases and J by 0 bases, with 8 bases between them. The CDR3 loop reads CASSLQPSGANVLTF. In nucleotides, the CDR3 is TGTGCCAGCAGCCTACAACCCTCTGGGGCCAACGTCCTGACTTTC.

V is TRBV9 and J is TRBJ1-1; D is ambiguous. Per germline, CDR1 SGDLS and CDR2 YYNGEE. The CDR3 covers 14 residues. Trimming pared 0 bases from V and 12 bases from J, leaving 18 bases between. The CDR3 DNA reads as TGTGCCAGCAGCGTAGTCTCTGCGGGAAGGGAAACTTTCTTT. It translates to CASSVVSAGRETFF.

The chain recombines TRBV5-1 with TRBJ2-3, with D uncertain. With 0 bases removed from V and 1 base from J, the gap between germline ends came to 9 bases. This CDR3 has 15 amino acids. Looked up from germline, CDR1 is SGHRS and CDR2 is YFSETQ. In nucleotides, the CDR3 is TGCGCCAGCAGCTTGGTCGAGACTGGCACAGATACGCAGTATTTT. Protein sequence: CASSLVETGTDTQYF.

The V gene is TRBV6-2 or TRBV6-3, the J gene TRBJ2-3, with D uncertain. Germline CDR1 MNHEY, CDR2 SVGEGT. V shed 3 bases and J shed 2 bases, with 12 bases lying between them. This CDR3 has 15 residues. The CDR3 DNA reads as TGTGCCAGCAGTTATGGCCTCGGCTACACAGATACGCAGTATTTT. This sequence encodes CASSYGLGYTDTQYF.

This clonotype has just a few counts. V is TRBV29-1 and J is TRBJ2-3; 8 positions match TRBD2. The CDR3 sequence is 14 residues long. Per germline, CDR1 SQVTM and CDR2 ANQGSEA. J lost 2 bases, V lost 4 bases, and 5 bases had no gene match. The CDR3 here is CSVVRGGPTDTQYF. DNA for the CDR3: TGCAGCGTTGTCCGGGGGGGTCCCACAGATACGCAGTATTTT.

This clonotype was detected only a few times. The rearrangement uses TRBV12-3 or TRBV12-4 and TRBJ1-1, with D maybe TRBD1 (5 bases). V lost 5 bases to trimming and J lost 6 bases, with 10 bases between them. This CDR3 contains 12 residues. CDR3 in DNA: TGTGCCAGCAGTCCTTGGACATCTGAAGCTTTCTTT. Translation: CASSPWTSEAFF.